The 11 T cell receptor beta chains reported below all come from one sample, sequenced in a study of identical twins. TCRdb itself ran the 5' RACE reads through MiXCR, one entry per CDR3 protein. The table shows 1.5 million or so distinct CDR3 sequences, with roughly 35% occurring only once. The sequencing sample was made of cord blood. These receptors all come from a newborn girl in good health.

This CDR3 is CASQAEYEQYF. Written as DNA, the CDR3 is TGTGCCAGCCAGGCCGAGTACGAGCAGTACTTC. The chain carries TRBV2 and TRBJ2-7, with D uncertain. CDR3 length equals 11 residues. Germline V gene data show CDR1 as SNHLY and CDR2 as FYNNEI. The V and J ends lost 8 bases and 4 bases respectively, with 9 bases between them.

The chain recombines TRBV5-1 with TRBJ1-1; D remains ambiguous. Trimming cost V 1 base and J 4 bases, with 11 bases left between them. Per germline, CDR1 SGHRS and CDR2 YFSETQ. The CDR3 covers 14 residues. CDR3 protein: CASSLPRRGTEAFF. Here the CDR3 DNA reads TGCGCCAGCAGCTTGCCCCGGCGGGGCACTGAAGCTTTCTTT. The entire variable domain, with the rest obtained from reference TRBV5-1 and TRBJ1-1, is as follows: KAGVTQTPRYLIKTRGQQVTLSCSPISGHRSVSWYQQTPGQGLQFLFEYFSETQRNKGNFPGRFSGRQFSNSRSEMNVSTLELGDSALYLCASSLPRRGTEAFFGQGTRLTVV.

This clonotype has just a few counts. CDR3 DNA: TGTGCCAGCAGCTTAGCGCTTCAGACTGGCTACACCTTC. Protein: CASSLALQTGYTF. V gene TRBV7-2 combines with J gene TRBJ1-2, with unresolved D. Trimming took off 0 bases at V and 7 bases at J, with 9 bases between the two ends. The V gene's germline CDR1 is SGHTA and CDR2 FQGNSA. This CDR3 spans 13 amino acids.

The J gene is TRBJ2-3, the V gene TRBV2, with TRBD2 matching 9 bases. V lost 5 bases, J lost 1 base, and 7 bases stayed unmatched. The CDR3 is 16 amino acids. The germline V gene has CDR1 SNHLY and CDR2 FYNNEI. The CDR3 DNA sequence: TGTGCCAGCAGTAGACGCGGGAGGGAGGGCACAGATACGCAGTATTTT. It is translated as CASSRRGREGTDTQYF.

The chain is built from TRBV7-2 and TRBJ1-6; TRBD1 is a possible D gene (5 bases). CDR1 is SGHTA, CDR2 FQGNSA, per germline. V lost 5 bases to trimming and J lost 10 bases, with 9 bases between them. This CDR3 has 12 amino acids. The CDR3 spells CASSPTGSPLHF. The CDR3 DNA reads TGTGCCAGCAGCCCCACAGGATCACCCCTCCACTTT.

This clonotype was seen more than once but under ten times. CDR3 protein: CATSDSRTSGRIYNEQFF. CDR3 in DNA: TGTGCCACCAGTGATTCCAGGACTAGCGGGAGAATCTACAATGAGCAGTTCTTC. The chain recombines TRBV24-1 with TRBJ2-1; TRBD2 agrees at 13 bases. The CDR3 spans 18 residues. Germline lookup yields CDR1 KGHDR and CDR2 SFDVKD. With V trimmed by 2 bases and J by 3 bases, 6 bases remained unmatched.

V and J are TRBV29-1 and TRBJ2-4; D might be TRBD1 (6 bases). The germline CDR1 and CDR2 sequences are SQVTM and ANQGSEA. V was clipped by 6 bases and J by 9 bases, with 18 bases between them. The CDR3 length is 13 residues. The CDR3 here is CSVHKTGSPIQYF. The CDR3 DNA reads as TGCAGCGTCCACAAAACAGGGAGTCCCATTCAGTACTTC.

This clonotype has a handful of counts. The chain couples TRBV11-2 to TRBJ1-2; tentative D call: TRBD1 (5 bases). V was shortened by 2 bases and J by 7 bases, with 11 bases between the two germline ends. The CDR3 has 13 residues. The germline V gene has CDR1 SGHAT and CDR2 FQNNGV. The CDR3 region has the DNA TGTGCCAGCAGCTTACAGGGAGGAATTGGCTACACCTTC. It is translated as CASSLQGGIGYTF.

There are a few counts of this clonotype. The chain joins TRBV28 to TRBJ2-6; D may be TRBD1 (6 bases). Germline V lookup: CDR1 MDHEN, CDR2 SYDVKM. This CDR3 is built from 17 residues. Trimming cost V 5 bases and J 0 bases, with 14 bases left between them. This CDR3 reads CASSLQGHLSGANVLTF. The CDR3 coding sequence is TGTGCCAGCAGTCTTCAGGGGCATCTCTCTGGGGCCAACGTCCTGACTTTC.

The CDR3 protein is CASSVNILRPGNTEAFF. The CDR3 DNA follows: TGTGCCAGCAGCGTCAACATTCTCAGGCCGGGGAACACTGAAGCTTTCTTT. The chain couples TRBV7-8 to TRBJ1-1; D is unclear. The CDR3 runs 17 residues. CDR1 SGHVS and CDR2 FQNEAQ come from the germline V gene. V lost 5 bases and J lost 1, with 20 bases in between.

V is TRBV7-2 and J is TRBJ2-1; D remains ambiguous. The assigned J gene may be wrong: the sequence end matches TRBJ2-7 better. The CDR3 is 14 residues long. CDR1 is SGHTA, CDR2 FQGNSA, per germline. CDR3 sequence (DNA): TGTGCCAGCAGCTTATTCGTAGTCTACAATGAGCAGTACTTC. Its protein is CASSLFVVYNEQYF.